Shown below are 10 T cell receptor beta chains from a single sample sequenced in a study of CD8+ T cells in alopecia areata. Following RNA extraction, reverse transcription yielded cDNA that acted as the sequencing template. Produced via immunoSEQ multiplex PCR; TCRdb's table is partial and in-frame only. The table shows some 150,000 clones, with roughly 60% occurring only once. Sequenced material: CD8+ T cells sorted from blood. Source of these receptors: a human donor in good health.

In its sample, this clone was seen a few times. V and J are TRBV27 and TRBJ2-3; D call uncertain. The CDR3 length is 11 residues. Trimming left V 8 bases short and J 6 bases short, with 9 bases between. CDR1 MNHEY and CDR2 SMNVEV come from the germline V gene (reference sequence). In DNA form, the CDR3 reads TGTGCCAGCGGGCCAAGGGATACGCAGTATTTT. Translating gives CASGPRDTQYF.

The rearrangement joins TRBV29-1 to TRBJ1-2; no firm D call. From germline, CDR1 is SQVTM and CDR2 ANQGSEA. The V gene lost 3 bases and the J gene lost 8 bases, with 1 base spanning the gap. The CDR3 extends over 8 amino acids. The CDR3 loop reads CSVEGYTF. CDR3 nucleotides: TGCAGCGTTGAGGGCTACACCTTC.

The sample holds a few counts of this clone. This chain uses TRBV7-9 with TRBJ1-1, with D hard to call. Germline values: CDR1 SEHNR, CDR2 FQNEAQ (reference sequence). Trimming stripped 7 bases from V and 3 bases from J, with 9 bases between. The CDR3 length is 12 residues. This chain's CDR3 is CASKDGYTEAFF. CDR3 nucleotides: TGTGCCAGCAAAGACGGCTACACTGAAGCTTTCTTT.

The chain carries TRBV29-1 and TRBJ2-1; TRBD2 is a possible D gene (6 bases). The V end was cut by 4 bases, the J end by 4 bases, with 20 bases between. The germline CDR1 and CDR2 sequences are SQVTM and ANQGSEA. The CDR3 loop spans 16 amino acids. In DNA, the CDR3 is TGCAGCGTTGGAGGTTCCGGGAGTCTCGGTTACAATGAGCAGTTCTTC. It specifies CSVGGSGSLGYNEQFF.

V is TRBV7-6 and J is TRBJ2-5; D tentatively reads TRBD1 or TRBD2 (5 bases each). CDR1 and CDR2 (germline): SGHVS, FNYEAQ. V lost 0 bases and J lost 1, with 12 bases in between. The CDR3 loop spans 16 amino acids. The CDR3 DNA reads as TGTGCCAGCAGCTTAGCGGGACCGGGACCCCAAGAGACCCAGTACTTC. Its translation is CASSLAGPGPQETQYF.

CDR3 region: CASRLSYEQYF. The CDR3 bases are TGTGCCAGCCGCTTGTCGTACGAGCAGTACTTC. The chain links TRBV2 to TRBJ2-7; D unclear. There are 11 residues in the CDR3. V was shortened by 8 bases and J by 4 bases, with 9 bases between the two germline ends. Germline V gene sequence: CDR1 SNHLY, CDR2 FYNNEI.

The V and J genes are TRBV18 and TRBJ2-1, with 8 bases matching TRBD2. Trimming at V came to 3 bases and at J to 10 bases, leaving 14 bases not matched to a gene. Germline V gives CDR1 KGHSH, CDR2 LQKENI. The CDR3 is 16 residues long. DNA for the CDR3: TGTGCCAGCTCACCCCAAAGCGGGAGTGGATCGTGGGAGCAGTTCTTC. Translating it yields CASSPQSGSGSWEQFF. Combining the CDR3 with reference TRBV18 and TRBJ2-1 gives the whole variable domain NAGVMQNPRHLVRRRGQEARLRCSPMKGHSHVYWYRQLPEEGLKFMVYLQKENIIDESGMPKERFSAEFPKEGPSILRIQQVVRGDSAAYFCASSPQSGSGSWEQFFGPGTRLTVL.

The chain joins TRBV15 to TRBJ2-1; tentatively, D is TRBD2 (6 bases). The V end was cut by 3 bases, the J end by 5 bases, with 11 bases between. Germline CDR1 reads LNHNV; CDR2 reads YYDKDF (reference sequence). The length of the CDR3 is 14 residues. CDR3 loop: CATSSPSEHNEQFF. In DNA, the CDR3 is TGTGCCACCAGCAGCCCTAGCGAACACAATGAGCAGTTCTTC.

This clone was recorded a few times. The chain is built from TRBV9 and TRBJ2-7, with 14 nucleotides matching TRBD2. Germline V lookup: CDR1 SGDLS, CDR2 YYNGEE. J was trimmed by 6 bases and V by 3 bases; bases with no gene match: 5. The CDR3 totals 15 residues. The CDR3 protein is CASSATSGRASEQYF. In nucleotides, the CDR3 is TGTGCCAGCAGCGCGACTAGCGGGAGGGCCTCCGAGCAGTACTTC. Looking up the rest from reference TRBV9 and TRBJ2-7 gives the full variable domain: DSGVTQTPKHLITATGQRVTLRCSPRSGDLSVYWYQQSLDQGLQFLIQYYNGEERAKGNILERFSAQQFPDLHSELNLSSLELGDSALYFCASSATSGRASEQYFGPGTRLTVT.

The chain combines TRBV19 with TRBJ2-6; 7 bases align to TRBD2. Trimming at V came to 3 bases and at J to 2 bases, leaving 1 base not matched to a gene. This CDR3 is built from 15 residues. CDR1 and CDR2 (germline): LNHDA, SQIVND (reference sequence). For the CDR3, the DNA is TGTGCCAGTAGTATGGGGAGGGCTGGGGCCAACGTCCTGACTTTC. Protein sequence: CASSMGRAGANVLTF. The full variable domain, its missing parts supplied by reference TRBV19 and TRBJ2-6, is DGGITQSPKYLFRKEGQNVTLSCEQNLNHDAMYWYRQDPGQGLRLIYYSQIVNDFQKGDIAEGYSVSREKKESFPLTVTSAQKNPTAFYLCASSMGRAGANVLTFGAGSRLTVL.